A selection of T cell receptor beta chains follows, all from one sample in a study of control samples from healthy donors and cancer patients. Assay used: immunoSEQ multiplex PCR; TCRdb lists only in-frame clones, some missing. This sample carries about 180,000 clones, roughly 89% of them seen once, and the ten largest clones take around 1.4%. Sequenced sample: blood. The receptors come from a woman between 45 and 65 years old in good health. CDR3s include the opening cysteine and the closing phenylalanine or tryptophan. A D gene is named only where the DNA matches it firmly. Rows may omit the clone size; those that give it use once, few, many or a size class.

V	size	D	J	DNA	CDR3
TRBV11-2	once	-	TRBJ2-4	TGTGCCAGCAGCTTAGAAATAACCCGGGCTAGGACGAAAAACATTCAGTACTTC	CASSLEITRARTKNIQYF
TRBV19	-	-	TRBJ2-7	TGTGCCAGTAAACGAAAAGGGGGAAGCGAGCAGTACTTC	CASKRKGGSEQYF
TRBV7-6	-	TRBD1	TRBJ1-5	TGTGCCAGCAGCTCAAATTCACCGGGACAGGTTAGCAATCAGCCCCAGCATTTT	CASSSNSPGQVSNQPQHF
TRBV29-1	-	TRBD1	TRBJ1-4	TGCAGCTCATGGGACAGGGAGGATGAAAAACTGTTTTTT	CSSWDREDEKLFF
TRBV7-3	-	TRBD1	TRBJ2-3	TGTGCCAGCAGCCCCACCCGGGACAGTCACACAGATACGCAGTATTTT	CASSPTRDSHTDTQYF
TRBV6-2/TRBV6-3	-	TRBD2	TRBJ2-5	TGTGCCAGCAGCCTCCTAGCGGGGGGATGGGAGACCCAGTACTTC	CASSLLAGGWETQYF
TRBV7-2	-	-	TRBJ1-6	TGTGCCAGCAGCTTAGAGTGGGGCAGATATTCACCCCTCCACTTT	CASSLEWGRYSPLHF
TRBV6-2/TRBV6-3	-	-	TRBJ2-6	TGTGCCAGCAGTTCCAGACGGTCCCTATCTGGGGCCAACGTCCTGACTTTC	CASSSRRSLSGANVLTF
TRBV28	-	-	TRBJ1-5	TGTGCCAGCAGTACACCTAGGTCGGGGCAAGGTCAGCCCCAGCATTTT	CASSTPRSGQGQPQHF
TRBV3-1/TRBV3-2	-	-	TRBJ1-2	TGTGCCAGCAGCCAAGGTCAGGAGCGGGGCTACACCTTC	CASSQGQERGYTF
TRBV4-2	-	TRBD2	TRBJ2-1	TGTGCCAGCAGCCCCCGGGGAGTAGCGGGGAACAATGAGCAGTTCTTC	CASSPRGVAGNNEQFF
TRBV20-1	-	-	TRBJ1-2	TGCAGTGCTAGTAGGAGCGGGGGTATAGATTCTGGCTACACCTTC	CSASRSGGIDSGYTF
TRBV4-3	-	-	TRBJ1-3	TGCGCCAGCAGCCAAGATAGCTCCTCTGGAAACACCATATATTTT	CASSQDSSSGNTIYF
TRBV5-6	-	-	TRBJ1-5	TGTGCCAGCAGCTTTTACGGGGGGAGTCAGCCCCAGCATTTT	CASSFYGGSQPQHF
TRBV5-5	-	-	TRBJ2-6	TGTGCCAGCAGCGTGTCTGGGGCCAACGTCCTGACTTTC	CASSVSGANVLTF
TRBV2	once	TRBD2	TRBJ2-2	TGTGCCAGCAGTCGGGGACGGACTAGAGACACCGGGGAGCTGTTTTTT	CASSRGRTRDTGELFF
TRBV29-1	-	-	TRBJ1-2	TGCAGCGTTAGGGGGTCGGTGGGGACCAACTATGGCTACACCTTC	CSVRGSVGTNYGYTF
TRBV10-3	-	TRBD1	TRBJ1-2	TGTGCCATCAGCCCGACAGGGTATGGCTACACCTTC	CAISPTGYGYTF
TRBV3-1/TRBV3-2	-	-	TRBJ1-1	TGTGCCACCTCCTGGGGGCAGGGAAAGGTTTGGATGAACACTGAAGCTTTCTTT	CATSWGQGKVWMNTEAFF
TRBV7-9	-	-	TRBJ2-3	TGTGCCAGCAGCTCTCCCTCCGGATATACGCAGTATTTT	CASSSPSGYTQYF
TRBV5-1	-	-	TRBJ1-1	TGCGCCAGCAGTTACGCCGGGACGGTTAACACTGAAGCTTTCTTT	CASSYAGTVNTEAFF
TRBV7-9	-	-	TRBJ1-1	TGTGCCAGCAGCTGGTTTGAGTTTCAGGGGAACACTGAAGCTTTCTTT	CASSWFEFQGNTEAFF
TRBV18	few	TRBD1	TRBJ2-7	TGTGCCAGCTCACCACCGACAGGGGGAAACTACGAGCAGTACTTC	CASSPPTGGNYEQYF
TRBV28	-	-	TRBJ1-1	TGTGCCAGCAGTTTGGCCAGGATAGAAGCTTTCTTT	CASSLARIEAFF
TRBV4-2	few	TRBD2	TRBJ2-1	TGTGCCAGCAGCCCTCTAGCGGGAGGTGTCGGTTCCTACAATGAGCAGTTCTTC	CASSPLAGGVGSYNEQFF
TRBV7-2	-	-	TRBJ2-2	TGTGCCAGCAGCTTAGCGGGAAGAGGGTTCACCGGGGAGCTGTTTTTT	CASSLAGRGFTGELFF
TRBV6-2/TRBV6-3	-	TRBD2	TRBJ2-7	TGTGCCAGCAGTTACTCAGCGACTAGCTGGGAGCAGTACTTC	CASSYSATSWEQYF
TRBV5-4	-	-	TRBJ1-1	TGTGCCAGCAGCTTGGCAGGCGAGGCTGAAGCTTTCTTT	CASSLAGEAEAFF
TRBV4-1	-	-	TRBJ2-3	TGCGCCAGCAGCCAAGATCGGAGTGGCACAGATACGCAGTATTTT	CASSQDRSGTDTQYF
TRBV10-3	-	-	TRBJ1-2	TGTGCCATCAGTGGATGGGGCTCCGGGGACGGCTACACCTTC	CAISGWGSGDGYTF
TRBV30	-	-	TRBJ1-4	TGTGCCTGGACAGAAGGTTCAACTAATGAAAAACTGTTTTTT	CAWTEGSTNEKLFF
TRBV6-5	-	TRBD1	TRBJ2-2	TGTGCCAGCAGTTACCAGACAGGGACGAACACCGGGGAGCTGTTTTTT	CASSYQTGTNTGELFF